The following is a T cell receptor beta chain sequence with its context. Antigen specificity is unknown. Unmatched junction bases numbered 10, after V lost 4 bases and J lost 0 bases. Germline V CDR1 and CDR2: MDHEN, SYDVKM. The CDR3 extends over 18 amino acids. CD45RO negativity and positive selection for CCR7 defined naive CD8 cells, a population that excluded terminally differentiated effector memory CD45RA+ cells. Study donors comprised healthy, HIV-negative adults devoid of recent acute infection or vaccination. There were only Caucasian adults among the donors, and all lived in Nashville, Tennessee. This entry is derived from a study of shared clonotypes between healthy human individuals. In the original workflow: Sequence data from immunoSEQ were junction-only and lacked quality scores; consequently, filtering differed. The data were produced by immunoSEQ multiplex PCR, yet TCRdb's version contains in-frame clones alone and is incomplete. V and J calls and clone size are those listed in that table; D and trimming were worked out from the DNA. This sample has just over 2,000,000 clones, with about 95% found just once.

General study results and limits: The study generally estimated greater richness for naive than memory subsets.

This receptor was obtained from a man between 18 and 35 years old in good health. The rearrangement links TRBV28 to TRBJ1-5; TRBD1 agrees at 9 bases. Material for sequencing was naive CD8+ T cells sorted from blood. For the CDR3, the DNA is TGTGCCAGCAGTTCAGGGACAGGGTATTTCTATAGCAATCAGCCCCAGCATTTT. It yields the protein CASSSGTGYFYSNQPQHF. The entire variable domain, with the rest obtained from reference TRBV28 and TRBJ1-5, is as follows: DVKVTQSSRYLVKRTGEKVFLECVQDMDHENMFWYRQDPGLGLRLIYFSYDVKMKEKGDIPEGYSVSREKKERFSLILESASTNQTSMYLCASSSGTGYFYSNQPQHFGDGTRLSIL.